The rows below give T cell receptor beta chains drawn from one sample of a study of CD8 T cells in Susac syndrome. One entry per CDR3 protein results from TCRdb running MiXCR on the immunoSEQ multiplex PCR reads. The sample includes some 170,000 distinct CDR3 sequences, around 93% of them seen just once. The material sequenced was CD4+ T cells from PBMCs. Receptors originate from a human donor in good health. CDR3s leave out the opening cysteine and the closing phenylalanine or tryptophan. The order of the fields is V gene, D gene, J gene, CDR3 protein. A D gene is named only where the DNA matches it firmly.

>TRBV20-1|.|TRBJ1-1
SAGRVGQKAF
>TRBV5-4|TRBD2|TRBJ2-3
ASSPVAGGTDTQY
>TRBV6-1|.|TRBJ1-1
ASSPGYRDQNTEAF
>TRBV15|.|TRBJ2-7
ATSSLQGGYSYEQY
>TRBV2|.|TRBJ2-7
ASSDWQGRDEQY
>TRBV5-1|.|TRBJ2-2
ASSLATHTGELF
>TRBV12-3/TRBV12-4|TRBD2|TRBJ2-5
ASSLAGGWQTQY
>TRBV7-3|.|TRBJ2-7
ASSFTTQGEQY
>TRBV29-1|.|TRBJ2-7
SVKPGVAHRGEQY
>TRBV5-4|.|TRBJ2-3
ASSPPEARATDTQY
>TRBV27|.|TRBJ2-6
ATRGLGTGANVLT
>TRBV6-5|TRBD2|TRBJ2-7
AAGRDHEQY
>TRBV23-1|TRBD2|TRBJ2-3
ASRASGFQDTQY
>TRBV3-1|TRBD1|TRBJ2-7
ASSQGLRGGRAEQY
>TRBV20-1|.|TRBJ2-7
SARVAREGYEQY
>TRBV7-2|TRBD1|TRBJ1-5
ASSYGTGDRGAQH
>TRBV27|TRBD2|TRBJ2-1
ASSPGTSPEQF
>TRBV6-1|TRBD1|TRBJ2-1
ASSTPGTGKNEQF
>TRBV20-1|.|TRBJ1-1
SAREISNTEAF
>TRBV2|TRBD1|TRBJ2-7
ASSEVGTGGRVEQY
>TRBV20-1|.|TRBJ2-7
TAPLTFYEQY
>TRBV29-1|.|TRBJ2-1
SVEEVAGFGNEQF